The clone carrying this T cell receptor (beta chain) has only a few counts. Its antigen is still unknown. The V end was cut by 6 bases, the J end by 4 bases, with 12 bases between. Germline V lookup: CDR1 MNHEY, CDR2 SVGEGT. The CDR3 loop spans 13 amino acids. These data originate in a study of T cells after yellow fever vaccination. Study-wide context: Fractions of low cell number were prepared using SMART-Seq v4 Ultra Low Input.

One entry per CDR3 protein, called by TCRdb with MiXCR from the 5' RACE reads. The data hold 300,000 to 400,000 distinct CDR3 sequences, with about an eighth observed a single time. Findings and caveats of the study: The presence of abundant clonotypes contaminating from the bulk population was possible in FACS-sorted repertoires.

This clonotype originated in a man younger than 30 who received the YFV17D yellow fever vaccine. The sequencing here drew on CD4+ T cells sorted from PBMCs, taken 15 days after the yellow fever booster vaccination. The chain employs TRBV6-2 or TRBV6-3 and TRBJ1-1; no firm D call. The CDR3, as DNA: TGTGCCAGCAGAAAATCTTGGGCCACTGAAGCTTTCTTT. Amino acids: CASRKSWATEAFF.